This entry lists 29 T cell receptor beta chains sequenced from one sample in a study of shared clonotypes between healthy human individuals. The method was immunoSEQ multiplex PCR; TCRdb's version includes in-frame clones alone and lacks a portion of them. Here the sample spans around 1.4 million clones, approximately 98.5% being singletons. The sequenced sample consisted of naive CD4+ T cells sorted from blood. Stated subset: CD45RA+ positively selected. These receptors were taken from a man younger than 45 in good health.

The rearrangement uses TRBV11-2 and TRBJ2-5; perhaps TRBD1 as D (6 bases). V was cut by 5 bases and J by 4 bases, with 17 bases left in between. This CDR3 is 15 amino acids long. Germline V gene lookup returns CDR1 SGHAT and CDR2 FQNNGV. CDR3 coding DNA: TGTGCCAGCAGCCCCTTGCCAGGGGTTAGAGAGACCCAGTACTTC. Translating gives CASSPLPGVRETQYF.

V is TRBV4-1 and J is TRBJ2-1; 7 positions match TRBD2. V shed 1 base, J shed 5 bases, and the junction held 11 bases outside the gene matches. Looked up from germline, CDR1 is MGHRA and CDR2 is YSYEKL. The CDR3 consists of 17 residues. CDR3 residues: CASSQAPGASGDNEQFF. In nucleotides, the CDR3 is TGCGCCAGCAGCCAAGCCCCCGGCGCTAGCGGAGACAATGAGCAGTTCTTC.

The chain joins TRBV7-9 to TRBJ2-1, with D perhaps TRBD1 (5 bases). The germline gives CDR1 SEHNR, CDR2 FQNEAQ (reference sequence). Trimming took 2 bases from V and 10 from J, leaving 15 bases between them. CDR3 length: 14 amino acids. Here the CDR3 reads CASSLHQGGWEQFF. DNA of the CDR3: TGTGCCAGCAGCTTACATCAGGGTGGGTGGGAGCAGTTCTTC.

The rearrangement links TRBV11-1 to TRBJ1-1; TRBD1 is a possible D gene (5 bases). V was pared by 5 bases and J by 7 bases, with 14 bases between. This CDR3 has 13 amino acids. Germline V gene lookup returns CDR1 SGHAT and CDR2 FQDESV (reference sequence). For the CDR3, the DNA is TGTGCCAGCAGCCACAGGAGATCATATGAAGCTTTCTTT. This gives the protein CASSHRRSYEAFF.

The chain recombines TRBV5-4 with TRBJ2-1; D call uncertain. Germline CDR1 reads SGHNT; CDR2 reads YYREEE (reference sequence). CDR3 length equals 16 residues. V shed 4 bases and J shed 10 bases, with 24 bases lying between them. CDR3 sequence reads: CASSGSSLEYLGEQFF. The CDR3 nucleotides are TGTGCCAGCAGCGGATCCAGTCTAGAGTATCTTGGGGAGCAGTTCTTC.

In the case of this clone: Germline and junction disagree at one end, which may indicate a read error. V and J are TRBV11-3 and TRBJ2-7; 7 positions agree with TRBD2. This CDR3 contains 15 residues. Germline values: CDR1 SGHNT, CDR2 YENEEA. The CDR3 nucleotides are TGTGCCAGCAGCTTAGGGGCGGGAGAGGTAGTTTTAAGGTCCTTC. Its protein product is CASSLGAGEVVLRSF.

The chain uses TRBV2 and TRBJ2-3; D gene unclear. CDR3 size: 11 residues. Trimming cost V 5 bases and J 6 bases, with 6 bases left between them. Germline CDR1 SNHLY, CDR2 FYNNEI. CDR3 protein: CASSYGDTQYF. DNA for the CDR3: TGTGCCAGCAGTTACGGGGATACGCAGTATTTT.

The chain recombines TRBV14 with TRBJ2-7, with 7 positions matching TRBD2. The CDR3 has 13 amino acids. CDR1 and CDR2 from the germline V gene are SGHDN and FVKESK. V lost 7 bases to trimming and J lost 2 bases; unmatched junction nucleotides: 5. CDR3: CASILGRTYEQYF. CDR3 DNA sequence: TGTGCCAGCATTCTCGGGAGGACCTACGAGCAGTACTTC. Using reference TRBV14 and TRBJ2-7 for the parts outside the CDR3, the full variable domain is EAGVTQFPSHSVIEKGQTVTLRCDPISGHDNLYWYRRVMGKEIKFLLHFVKESKQDESGMPNNRFLAERTGGTYSTLKVQPAELEDSGVYFCASILGRTYEQYFGPGTRLTVT.

The V call is TRBV28, the J call TRBJ1-2; the D gene is possibly TRBD1 (5 bases). Per germline, CDR1 MDHEN and CDR2 SYDVKM. Trimming removed 3 bases at V and 5 bases at J, with 7 bases between. The CDR3 runs 12 residues. The CDR3 bases are TGTGCCAGCAGTTTTCGACAGTATGGCTACACCTTC. Amino acid sequence: CASSFRQYGYTF.

The chain uses TRBV5-1 and TRBJ2-5; the match to TRBD1 covers 11 bases. The CDR3 sequence is 17 residues long. V shed 0 bases and J 2 bases; nucleotides not matched to a gene: 6. Germline CDR1 and CDR2: SGHRS and YFSETQ. In DNA, the CDR3 is TGCGCCAGCAGCTTGGGAGCCCGGGACAGGGGGCAAGAGACCCAGTACTTC. Protein product: CASSLGARDRGQETQYF.

A remark on this clone: Other DNA sequences in the sample encode the same CDR3. The J gene is TRBJ2-3, the V gene TRBV5-1; 13 bases align to TRBD2. CDR1 is SGHRS, CDR2 YFSETQ, per germline. The length of the CDR3 is 16 residues. With 2 bases clipped from V and 3 bases from J, the junction kept 3 bases outside the gene matches. The DNA of the CDR3 is TGCGCCAGCAGCTTTAGGACTAGCGGGAGTACAGATACGCAGTATTTT. Amino acids: CASSFRTSGSTDTQYF.

The chain couples TRBV27 to TRBJ2-7, with a possible D match to TRBD1 (6 bases). V lost 1 base and J lost 2, with 12 bases in between. CDR1 is MNHEY and CDR2 is SMNVEV in the germline V gene (reference sequence). The CDR3 runs 15 residues. This CDR3 is CASSLLGTSTYEQYF. The CDR3 bases are TGTGCCAGCAGTTTATTAGGGACAAGCACCTACGAGCAGTACTTC.

This chain uses TRBV5-1 with TRBJ2-1; D remains unclear. CDR1 and CDR2 (germline): SGHRS, YFSETQ. The CDR3 spans 17 residues. V was trimmed by 3 bases and J by 2 bases, leaving 18 bases between them. The CDR3 DNA reads TGCGCCAGCAGCTACTCGCCGGGCTATGACCCCTACAATGAGCAGTTCTTC. This encodes CASSYSPGYDPYNEQFF.

This clone was observed a single time. Other nucleotide sequences from this sample produce the same CDR3. The rearrangement links TRBV30 to TRBJ2-5; D perhaps matches TRBD1 (5 bases). The germline gives CDR1 GTSNPN, CDR2 SVGIG (reference sequence). V dropped 2 bases and J dropped 2 bases, with 12 bases sitting between them. CDR3 length: 14 amino acids. The CDR3 protein is CAWSRGPGQETQYF. The CDR3 DNA reads as TGTGCCTGGAGTCGAGGTCCAGGGCAAGAGACCCAGTACTTC. Complete variable domain (other parts from reference TRBV30 and TRBJ2-5): SQTIHQWPATLVQPVGSPLSLECTVEGTSNPNLYWYRQAAGRGLQLLFYSVGIGQISSEVPQNLSASRPQDRQFILSSKKLLLSDSGFYLCAWSRGPGQETQYFGPGTRLLVL.

This rearrangement joins TRBV11-2 to TRBJ2-7; D tentatively fits TRBD1 or TRBD2 (5 bases each). V was trimmed by 5 bases and J by 0 bases, leaving 26 bases between them. The CDR3 is 19 residues long. From germline, CDR1 is SGHAT and CDR2 FQNNGV. The CDR3 bases are TGTGCCAGCAGCCCCTCGCGGGTAGGGGCAGCCCGGATCTCCTACGAGCAGTACTTC. Residues: CASSPSRVGAARISYEQYF.

On this clone itself: Its ends do not fully match the called genes, so a read error is possible. The V call is TRBV7-7, the J call TRBJ2-7; weak D call: TRBD2 (5 bases). This CDR3 comprises 14 residues. CDR1 SSHAT and CDR2 FNYEAQ come from the germline V gene (reference sequence). The CDR3 DNA follows: TGTGCTAGCAGCTCCACGGAGGCCACCGGGGTGCAGTACTTC. Translation: CASSSTEATGVQYF. Full variable domain (outside the CDR3, taken from reference TRBV7-7 and TRBJ2-7): GAGVSQSPRYKVTKRGQDVTLRCDPISSHATLYWYQQALGQGPEFLTYFNYEAQPDKSGLPSDRFSAERPEGSISTLTIQRTEQRDSAMYRCASSSTEATGVQYFGPGTRLTVT.

The V gene is TRBV4-3, the J gene TRBJ2-4; D unresolved. Trimming shortened V by 0 bases and J by 0 bases, and 6 bases separated the two germline ends. Germline-derived CDR1 and CDR2 are LGHNA and YSLEER. This CDR3 has 15 residues. The chain's CDR3 is CASSQDRLAKNIQYF. The CDR3 DNA reads as TGCGCCAGCAGCCAAGACAGGTTAGCCAAAAACATTCAGTACTTC.

As DNA, the CDR3 is TGTGCCAGCAGTCCGATGCAGGGTCCTGGATCCTACGAGCAGTACTTC. It translates to CASSPMQGPGSYEQYF. The chain couples TRBV27 to TRBJ2-7; D possibly corresponds to TRBD1 (5 bases). CDR3 length equals 16 residues. With 5 bases removed from V and 1 base from J, the gap between germline ends came to 18 bases. CDR1 and CDR2 from the germline V gene are MNHEY and SMNVEV (reference sequence).

A word on this clone: Within the sample, other DNA sequences also encode this same CDR3. The chain carries TRBV10-1 and TRBJ2-1; 11 positions agree with TRBD2. V trimming: 4 bases; J trimming: 3 bases; junction bases outside the gene matches: 2. The V gene's germline CDR1 is WNHNN and CDR2 SYGVQD (reference sequence). CDR3 length: 15 residues. The CDR3 DNA follows: TGCGCCAGCAGTGCAGGGACTAGCGGCTACAATGAGCAGTTCTTC. Amino acids: CASSAGTSGYNEQFF.

This rearrangement joins TRBV4-1 to TRBJ2-3; 9 bases are a match to TRBD1. The V segment lost 2 bases and the J segment 4 bases; nucleotides outside the gene matches: 16. CDR3 length: 19 amino acids. Germline assignment: CDR1 MGHRA and CDR2 YSYEKL. The DNA for the CDR3 is TGCGCCAGCAGCCAATGGGGGGGTCTGGGACAGGGAGTCGCAGATACGCAGTATTTT. This translates into CASSQWGGLGQGVADTQYF.

The chain combines TRBV4-1 with TRBJ2-2; maybe TRBD2 (6 bases). Trimming shortened V by 2 bases and J by 0 bases, and 7 bases separated the two germline ends. The germline V gene has CDR1 MGHRA and CDR2 YSYEKL. The CDR3 contains 15 residues. The CDR3 bases are TGCGCCAGCAGCCAACGCGGGGCGAACACCGGGGAGCTGTTTTTT. It yields the protein CASSQRGANTGELFF.

V usage is TRBV11-3 and J usage is TRBJ2-3; D possibly corresponds to TRBD1 (5 bases). Germline loops: CDR1 SGHNT, CDR2 YENEEA. This CDR3 is 16 amino acids long. Trimming cost V 5 bases and J 0 bases, with 15 bases left between them. The CDR3 sequence: CASSPDRKSSTDTQYF. The CDR3 nucleotides read TGTGCCAGCAGCCCCGACAGAAAGTCTAGCACAGATACGCAGTATTTT.

The chain couples TRBV27 to TRBJ2-7; no definite D call. CDR1 and CDR2 (germline): MNHEY, SMNVEV (reference sequence). Trimming shortened V by 3 bases and J by 5 bases, and 14 bases separated the two germline ends. The CDR3 contains 14 residues. The CDR3 loop reads CASSLRHNLHEQYF. The CDR3, as DNA: TGTGCCAGCAGTTTGCGACATAACCTACACGAGCAGTACTTC.

The J gene is TRBJ2-1, the V gene TRBV4-3, with unresolved D. The CDR3 spans 13 residues. Germline loops: CDR1 LGHNA, CDR2 YSLEER. With 1 base removed from V and 10 bases from J, the gap between germline ends came to 11 bases. CDR3 loop: CASSQAPSREQFF. The CDR3, as DNA: TGCGCCAGCAGCCAAGCGCCGAGTAGGGAGCAGTTCTTC.

The chain has TRBV7-8 and TRBJ2-5, with 8 bases matching TRBD2. This CDR3 contains 16 residues. The germline gives CDR1 SGHVS, CDR2 FQNEAQ. With 1 base clipped from V and 5 bases from J, the junction kept 9 bases outside the gene matches. The CDR3 region has the DNA TGTGCCAGCAGCTTAGATGACGGGAGGGCAATGGAGACCCAGTACTTC. This sequence encodes CASSLDDGRAMETQYF.

The count of this clone is one. The V gene is TRBV2, the J gene TRBJ2-2; D gene unclear. Per germline, CDR1 SNHLY and CDR2 FYNNEI. V shed 3 bases and J shed 6 bases, with 2 bases lying between them. The CDR3 is 11 residues long. The CDR3 DNA sequence: TGTGCCAGCAGTGATTCCGGGGAGCTGTTTTTT. Protein: CASSDSGELFF.

The chain combines TRBV10-2 with TRBJ1-5; no definite D call. This CDR3 contains 14 residues. V gave up 6 bases and J gave up 4 bases, with 13 bases separating them. Germline assignment: CDR1 WSHSY and CDR2 SAAADI. Here the CDR3 reads CASRRSDGNQPQHF. The CDR3 DNA sequence: TGCGCCAGCAGACGGAGTGATGGGAATCAGCCCCAGCATTTT.

The chain recombines TRBV2 with TRBJ2-5; 9 bases fit TRBD1. J lost 4 bases, V lost 6 bases, and 9 bases had no gene match. CDR3 length: 15 residues. Germline-derived CDR1 and CDR2 are SNHLY and FYNNEI. In DNA, the CDR3 is TGTGCCAGCAGGGAGAGGACAGGGGATGGAGAGACCCAGTACTTC. It yields the protein CASRERTGDGETQYF.

The chain recombines TRBV4-1 with TRBJ2-1; 12 bases match TRBD2. V was pared by 5 bases and J by 6 bases, with 11 bases of the junction left unmatched. This CDR3 comprises 17 residues. Germline lookup yields CDR1 MGHRA and CDR2 YSYEKL. CDR3 DNA: TGCGCCAGCAGCAAGGCTCCCCTAGCGGGAGGGCCCAATGAGCAGTTCTTC. It translates to CASSKAPLAGGPNEQFF.